What follows are 13 T cell receptor beta chains derived from one specimen sequenced in a study of graft-versus-host responses after intestinal transplantation. Profiled with immunoSEQ multiplex PCR; TCRdb holds only in-frame clones, not every one. This table has around 97,000 clones, 91% appearing once. These receptors have no known antigen. The specimen was unstimulated CD4+ T cells sorted from spleen or lymph node cells, collected before transplant. These receptors came from a human donor who was the organ donor for an intestinal transplant.

This chain links TRBV7-3 with TRBJ2-7; a possible D gene is TRBD2 (7 bases). V was clipped by 1 base and J by 0 bases, with 10 bases between them. CDR1 and CDR2 (germline): SGHTA, FQGTGA. This CDR3 contains 15 residues. The CDR3 is CASSLRAGASYEQYF. The CDR3 DNA sequence: TGTGCCAGCAGCTTAAGGGCGGGGGCCTCCTACGAGCAGTACTTC.

This chain joins TRBV5-5 and TRBJ1-1; 7 bases are shared with TRBD1. The CDR3 consists of 15 residues. CDR1 is SGHKS, CDR2 YYEKEE, per germline (reference sequence). Trimming removed 4 bases from V and 4 bases from J; junction bases left unmatched: 10. The CDR3 is CASSLMTGRVTEAFF. CDR3 in DNA: TGTGCCAGCAGCCTTATGACAGGGAGAGTCACTGAAGCTTTCTTT.

This chain joins TRBV4-2 and TRBJ1-2; 9 bases fit TRBD1. The CDR3 has 16 residues. Losses at the gene ends were 1 base for V and 4 bases for J; bases not matched to a gene: 7. From germline, CDR1 is LGHNA and CDR2 YNFKEQ. The CDR3: CASSQVAVTGGYGYTF. The CDR3, as DNA: TGTGCCAGCAGCCAAGTAGCGGTGACAGGGGGCTATGGCTACACCTTC.

The CDR3, as DNA: TGTGCCAGCAGCCCCGGGGATTATAGCAATCAGCCCCAGCATTTT. It codes for CASSPGDYSNQPQHF. This chain joins TRBV7-6 and TRBJ1-5; D gene ambiguous. Per germline, CDR1 SGHVS and CDR2 FNYEAQ. The V gene lost 5 bases and the J gene lost 0 bases, with 11 bases spanning the gap. The CDR3 covers 15 residues.

The chain joins TRBV27 to TRBJ2-1; weak D call: TRBD2 (5 bases). Germline lookup yields CDR1 MNHEY and CDR2 SMNVEV (reference sequence). Trimming cost V 6 bases and J 4 bases, with 13 bases left between them. This CDR3 contains 14 residues. CDR3 protein: CASSDKRRYNEQFF. As DNA, the CDR3 is TGTGCCAGCAGCGATAAGCGGAGATACAATGAGCAGTTCTTC.

The rearrangement links TRBV7-9 to TRBJ2-7; D is possibly TRBD1 (6 bases). Germline CDR1 reads SEHNR; CDR2 reads FQNEAQ (reference sequence). Trimming removed 1 base at V and 8 bases at J, with 15 bases between. The CDR3 runs 14 residues. In nucleotides, the CDR3 is TGTGCCAGCAGCTTAGGAACAGGGAGAGCGAAGCAGTACTTC. This translates into CASSLGTGRAKQYF. Drawing the rest from reference TRBV7-9 and TRBJ2-7, the complete variable domain is DTGVSQNPRHKITKRGQNVTFRCDPISEHNRLYWYRQTLGQGPEFLTYFQNEAQLEKSRLLSDRFSAERPKGSFSTLEIQRTEQGDSAMYLCASSLGTGRAKQYFGPGTRLTVT.

The J gene is TRBJ2-4, the V gene TRBV4-3, with 9 bases identical to TRBD1. The CDR3 runs to 16 residues. Germline V CDR1 and CDR2: LGHNA, YSLEER. The J segment lost 10 bases and the V segment lost 3 bases, leaving 13 bases of the junction unmatched. In nucleotides, the CDR3 is TGCGCCAGCAGCCAGGGGGTTCCCGGGACAGGGAGTATTCAGTACTTC. It is translated as CASSQGVPGTGSIQYF.

V is TRBV4-1 and J is TRBJ1-2; the D is unclear. Germline CDR1 and CDR2: MGHRA and YSYEKL. The CDR3 loop spans 14 amino acids. The V and J ends lost 0 bases and 4 bases respectively, with 9 bases between them. The CDR3 nucleotides are TGCGCCAGCAGCCAAGAGGGCCGGCCCTATGGCTACACCTTC. The encoded protein is CASSQEGRPYGYTF.

The chain has TRBV5-1 and TRBJ2-7; a weak D match, TRBD1 (5 bases). The CDR3 has 13 amino acids. Germline values: CDR1 SGHRS, CDR2 YFSETQ. V was cut by 2 bases and J by 6 bases, with 12 bases left in between. CDR3 sequence (DNA): TGCGCCAGCAGCTTCGGCAGGGTTGGCGAGCAGTACTTC. Translating it yields CASSFGRVGEQYF.

The V gene is TRBV2, the J gene TRBJ2-5, with 10 bases lining up with TRBD2. With V trimmed by 11 bases and J by 4 bases, 7 bases remained unmatched. CDR3 length: 13 residues. Germline V CDR1 and CDR2: SNHLY, FYNNEI. The DNA for the CDR3 is TGTGCCCGCCTACTAGCGGGGTTAGAGACCCAGTACTTC. Translated, it gives CARLLAGLETQYF.

The CDR3 loop is CASSPLQRLAGERETQYF. In DNA, the CDR3 is TGTGCCAGCAGCCCCCTCCAGCGGCTAGCGGGGGAGAGGGAGACCCAGTACTTC. This chain joins TRBV27 and TRBJ2-5, with 10 bases fitting TRBD2. V was pared by 6 bases and J by 5 bases, with 18 bases of the junction left unmatched. This CDR3 contains 18 residues. Germline assignment: CDR1 MNHEY and CDR2 SMNVEV (reference sequence).

V usage is TRBV6-5 and J usage is TRBJ1-1, with no clear D. The CDR3 totals 14 residues. Trimming took off 0 bases at V and 5 bases at J, with 10 bases between the two ends. Germline CDR1 MNHEY, CDR2 SVGAGI. The CDR3 loop is CASSYSAGRTEAFF. The CDR3 bases are TGTGCCAGCAGTTACTCGGCGGGGAGGACTGAAGCTTTCTTT.

Note on this clone: This sample also contains other DNA sequences that code for the same CDR3. This chain uses TRBV5-1 with TRBJ2-7, with 8 positions matching TRBD1. The CDR3 has 14 residues. Trimming cost V 4 bases and J 3 bases; bases outside gene matches: 6. Germline values: CDR1 SGHRS, CDR2 YFSETQ. CDR3 sequence (DNA): TGCGCCAGCAGCCTGGACAGGGTCAGCTACGAGCAGTACTTC. It yields the protein CASSLDRVSYEQYF.